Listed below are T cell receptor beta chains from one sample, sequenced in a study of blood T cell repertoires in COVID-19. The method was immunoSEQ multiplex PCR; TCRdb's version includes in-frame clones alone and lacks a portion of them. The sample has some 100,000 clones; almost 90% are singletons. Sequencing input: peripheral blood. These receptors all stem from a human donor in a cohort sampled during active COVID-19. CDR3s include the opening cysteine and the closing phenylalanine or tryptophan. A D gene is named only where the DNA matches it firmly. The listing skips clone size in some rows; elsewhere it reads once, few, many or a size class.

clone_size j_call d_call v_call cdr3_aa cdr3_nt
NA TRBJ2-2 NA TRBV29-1 CSVCTGANTGELFF TGCAGCGTTTGTACGGGAGCGAACACCGGGGAGCTGTTTTTT
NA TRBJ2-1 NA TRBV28 CASSSPRLARYNEQFF TGTGCCAGCAGTTCACCACGGCTAGCGCGCTACAATGAGCAGTTCTTC
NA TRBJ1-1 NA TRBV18 CASSPGEAFTEAFF TGTGCCAGCTCACCAGGAGAGGCCTTCACTGAAGCTTTCTTT
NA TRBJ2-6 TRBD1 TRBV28 CASSATGDAGANVLTF TGTGCCAGCAGTGCGACAGGGGACGCTGGGGCCAACGTCCTGACTTTC
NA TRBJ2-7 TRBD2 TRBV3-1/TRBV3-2 CASSASWTSRKQYF TGTGCCAGCAGCGCTTCCTGGACTAGCCGCAAGCAGTACTTC
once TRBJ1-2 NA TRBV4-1 CASSPTADYGYTF TGCGCCAGCAGCCCGACAGCTGACTATGGCTACACCTTC
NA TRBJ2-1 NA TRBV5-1 CASSLDGSSYNEQFF TGCGCCAGCAGCTTGGACGGGAGCTCCTACAATGAGCAGTTCTTC
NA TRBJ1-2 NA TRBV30 CAWAGTSYGYTF TGTGCCTGGGCCGGGACATCTTATGGCTACACCTTC
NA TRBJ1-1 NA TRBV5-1 CASRETGRDTEAFF TGCGCCAGCAGGGAAACAGGGAGGGACACTGAAGCTTTCTTT
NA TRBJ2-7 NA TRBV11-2 CASSLVKGFSYEQYF TGTGCCAGCAGCTTAGTAAAGGGGTTTTCCTACGAGCAGTACTTC
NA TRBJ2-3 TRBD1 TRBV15 CATSRGQGITDTQYF TGTGCCACCAGCCGGGGACAGGGGATCACAGATACGCAGTATTTT
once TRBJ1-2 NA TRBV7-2 CASSPDRRPGYTF TGTGCCAGCAGCCCTGACAGGAGGCCTGGCTACACCTTC
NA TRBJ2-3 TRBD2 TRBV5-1 CASSFAGTSGGDTQYF TGCGCCAGCAGTTTTGCCGGGACTAGCGGTGGAGATACGCAGTATTTT
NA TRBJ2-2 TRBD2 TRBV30 CAWMAGVITGELFF TGTGCCTGGATGGCGGGAGTGATCACCGGGGAGCTGTTTTTT
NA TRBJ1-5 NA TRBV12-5 CAKGTWTFAPAF TGTGCTAAAGGAACATGGACTTTTGCCCCAGCATTT
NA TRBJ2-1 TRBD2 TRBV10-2 CASSATSGRNYNEQFF TGCGCCAGCAGTGCGACTAGCGGGAGGAACTACAATGAGCAGTTCTTC
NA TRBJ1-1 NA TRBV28 CASSTGFFTEAFF TGTGCCAGCAGTACAGGGTTTTTCACTGAAGCTTTCTTT
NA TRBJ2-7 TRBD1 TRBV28 CASTLAGQGAREQYF TGTGCCAGCACCCTAGCCGGACAGGGGGCGAGGGAGCAGTACTTC
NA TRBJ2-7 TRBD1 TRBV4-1 CASSYDRGDDEQYF TGCGCCAGCAGCTACGACAGGGGTGATGACGAGCAGTACTTC
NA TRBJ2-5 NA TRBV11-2 CASSLGYQGKTETQYF TGTGCCAGCAGCTTAGGGTATCAGGGGAAGACGGAGACCCAGTACTTC
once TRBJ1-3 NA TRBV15 CATSRAAGSGNTIYF TGTGCCACCAGCAGAGCGGCAGGCTCTGGAAACACCATATATTTT
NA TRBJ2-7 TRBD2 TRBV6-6 CASSIASGGSYEQYF TGTGCCAGCAGTATCGCTTCGGGGGGATCCTACGAGCAGTACTTC
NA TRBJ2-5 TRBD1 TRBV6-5 CASSFGTGQETQYF TGTGCCAGCAGTTTCGGGACAGGACAAGAGACCCAGTACTTC
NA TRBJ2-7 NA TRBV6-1 CASSEPLREQYF TGTGCCAGCAGTGAGCCCCTACGCGAGCAGTACTTC
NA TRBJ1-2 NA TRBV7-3 CASSLGPGYGYTF TGTGCCAGCAGCTTAGGTCCCGGCTATGGCTACACCTTC
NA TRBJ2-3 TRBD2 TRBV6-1 CASSEEGTSGFTDTQYF TGTGCCAGCAGTGAAGAAGGGACTAGCGGTTTCACAGATACGCAGTATTTT
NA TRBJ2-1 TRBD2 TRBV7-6 CASSPTSGSLYNEQFF TGTGCCAGCAGCCCGACTAGCGGGAGCCTATACAATGAGCAGTTCTTC
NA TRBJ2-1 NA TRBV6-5 CASSGKRGNEQFF TGTGCCAGCAGCGGGAAAAGAGGCAATGAGCAGTTCTTC
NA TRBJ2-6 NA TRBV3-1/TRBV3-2 CASSHSSGANVLTF TGTGCCAGCAGCCATTCTTCTGGGGCCAACGTCCTGACTTTC
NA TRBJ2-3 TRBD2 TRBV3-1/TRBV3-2 CASSRGLVPDTQYF TGTGCCAGCAGTCGCGGACTAGTCCCAGATACGCAGTATTTT
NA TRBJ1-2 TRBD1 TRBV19 CASRRDRGIGGYTF TGTGCCAGTAGAAGAGACAGGGGAATAGGTGGCTACACCTTC
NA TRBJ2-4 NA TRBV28 CASTLRGLAKNIQYF TGTGCCAGCACGCTCAGGGGATTAGCCAAAAACATTCAGTACTTC
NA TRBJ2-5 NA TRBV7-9 CASSLGSGGLQGVQETQYF TGTGCCAGCAGCCTCGGATCTGGGGGACTTCAGGGGGTACAAGAGACCCAGTACTTC
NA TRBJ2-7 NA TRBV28 CASSYTTRQYF TGTGCCAGCAGCTATACTACGAGGCAGTACTTC
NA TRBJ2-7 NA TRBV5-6 CASSMRRMEQYF TGTGCCAGCAGCATGAGGAGGATGGAGCAGTACTTC
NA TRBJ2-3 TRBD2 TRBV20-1 CSASALAGFYTQYF TGCAGTGCTAGTGCTCTAGCGGGATTTTATACGCAGTATTTT
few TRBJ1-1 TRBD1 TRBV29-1 CSVDLGQKFNTEAFF TGCAGCGTTGATTTGGGACAGAAGTTTAACACTGAAGCTTTCTTT
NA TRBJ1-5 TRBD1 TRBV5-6 CASSLDRGRNQPQHF TGTGCCAGCAGCCTGGACAGGGGTCGCAATCAGCCCCAGCATTTT
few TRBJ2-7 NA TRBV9 CASSARDVGVYEQYF TGTGCCAGCAGCGCCAGGGATGTTGGGGTTTACGAGCAGTACTTC
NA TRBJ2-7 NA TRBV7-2 CASSLWVAETYEQYF TGTGCCAGCAGCTTATGGGTAGCGGAGACCTACGAGCAGTACTTC
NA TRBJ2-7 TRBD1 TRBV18 CASSPTGGHEQYF TGTGCCAGCTCACCAACAGGGGGCCACGAGCAGTACTTC
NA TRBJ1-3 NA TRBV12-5 CASGQDTVTIYF TGTGCTAGTGGACAGGATACGGTCACCATATATTTT
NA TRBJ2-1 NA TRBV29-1 CSVEGLKTNEQFF TGCAGCGTTGAAGGGCTCAAAACCAATGAGCAGTTCTTC
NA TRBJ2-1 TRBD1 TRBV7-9 CASSSTGTARLHNEQFF TGTGCCAGCAGCTCGACGGGGACAGCCAGGCTCCACAATGAGCAGTTCTTC
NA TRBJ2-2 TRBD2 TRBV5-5 CASSRGGAGELFF TGTGCCAGCAGCCGGGGGGGTGCCGGGGAGCTGTTTTTT
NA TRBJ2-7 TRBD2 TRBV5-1 CASSLAIAGGHEQYF TGCGCCAGCAGCTTGGCAATAGCGGGAGGCCACGAGCAGTACTTC
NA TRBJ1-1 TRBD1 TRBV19 CASSLRPGQINTEAFF TGTGCCAGTAGTTTACGACCGGGACAGATAAACACTGAAGCTTTCTTT
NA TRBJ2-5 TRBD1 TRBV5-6 CASSLGAVGQGSKTQYF TGTGCCAGCAGCTTGGGGGCGGTGGGACAGGGTAGTAAGACCCAGTACTTC